This TCR beta chain was sequenced during a study of T cell responses to AZD1222 COVID-19 vaccine. Comments on this clone: Its antigen is unidentified.

Measured with immunoSEQ multiplex PCR; TCRdb has only the in-frame clones, and not every one. This sample yields 90,000 to 150,000 clones, of which 70% to 90% are seen a single time; just over 3.5% belongs to the top ten. Study results and limitations: There were mostly white British donors and more females than males, and clonal diversity was possibly underestimated. Spike was spanned by vaccine-associated CD4 TCRs, which were dominant at 160-218 and 743-854. The number of AZD1222 recipients seropositive at baseline was only five to seven. Reportedly, close to half of spike-specific TCRs are directed against unmutated variant regions.

Germline lookup yields CDR1 SGHNT and CDR2 YENEEA. The CDR3 loop spans 11 amino acids. Trimming pared 7 bases from V and 8 bases from J, leaving 11 bases between. The origin of this receptor is an adult who received the AZD1222 COVID-19 vaccine. V usage is TRBV11-3 and J usage is TRBJ1-2, with D perhaps TRBD1 (6 bases). The source material was peripheral blood, sampled 28 days after the second AZD1222 dose. CDR3 loop: CASTSRGGYTF. In DNA form, the CDR3 reads TGTGCCAGCACCTCCAGGGGCGGCTACACCTTC.